Listed below are T cell receptor beta chains from one sample, sequenced in a study of blood T cell repertoires in COVID-19. Produced via immunoSEQ multiplex PCR; TCRdb's table is partial and in-frame only. Here the sample spans approximately 150,000 clones, about 80% being singletons. The source material was PBMCs or T cells enriched from blood (not recorded which). Receptors were obtained from a woman between 70 and 85 years old in a cohort exposed to, infected with or recovered from COVID-19 (not recorded which). Both conserved end residues are trimmed from each CDR3. A D gene is named only where the DNA matches it firmly. Size is stated for part of the rows, as once, few or many counts, or as a class when the clone is expanded.

TRBJ2-1,.,TRBV5-1,TRBD2,ASSPGLAGIYNEQF
TRBJ2-7,.,TRBV28,.,ASSRIEVGYEQY
TRBJ1-5,.,TRBV28,.,ASRPQGVRSQPQH
TRBJ1-2,.,TRBV11-2,TRBD1,ASSLERNRGYGYT
TRBJ1-2,.,TRBV14,.,ASARGIYYGYT
TRBJ1-5,.,TRBV5-5,.,ASSLGAGTSDQPQH
TRBJ1-2,.,TRBV6-5,TRBD1,ASSYWGGGGVGYT
TRBJ1-1,.,TRBV7-9,.,ASSFGELIYTEAF
TRBJ1-6,few,TRBV7-9,TRBD1,ASSSRTGVESPLH
TRBJ1-2,.,TRBV6-1,TRBD1,ASSDGLRTGGSLGDYT
TRBJ1-6,.,TRBV27,.,ASTERYNSPLH
TRBJ2-7,few,TRBV7-6,TRBD1,ASSSRTGGDEQY
TRBJ2-7,once,TRBV5-3,TRBD1,ARSLGCDRAYEQY
TRBJ2-7,.,TRBV18,.,ASSRTSRDYEQY
TRBJ1-1,.,TRBV7-9,.,ASSLRDSSNTEAF
TRBJ2-1,.,TRBV18,.,ASSPGQYNEQF
TRBJ2-3,.,TRBV5-1,.,ASSLGRGSTDTQY
TRBJ2-1,.,TRBV4-3,TRBD2,ASSQDIASGAYNEQF
TRBJ1-2,.,TRBV11-2,.,ASSLNSANYGYT
TRBJ1-1,.,TRBV9,.,ASSIGLLGGTEAF
TRBJ2-5,.,TRBV7-9,TRBD1,ASRLGQGETQY
TRBJ2-7,.,TRBV28,.,ASSSYSRGPSYEQY
TRBJ2-7,.,TRBV5-8,TRBD2,ASSFSGSTYEQY
TRBJ1-2,.,TRBV5-4,.,ASSLQGELGYGYT
TRBJ2-5,.,TRBV7-6,.,ASSFRGAGLGVAQY
TRBJ2-3,.,TRBV11-2,.,ASSFSGTDTQY
TRBJ2-1,.,TRBV6-5,.,ASSYRYRDNEQF
TRBJ2-5,.,TRBV2,TRBD1,ASTSHRDSDWAQY
TRBJ2-1,few,TRBV28,TRBD2,ASSTGLAGEF
TRBJ1-3,once,TRBV28,TRBD1,ASRSGTGFSHSGNTIY
TRBJ2-6,.,TRBV10-3,TRBD1,AISESASSGGLPRGVLT
TRBJ2-3,.,TRBV7-9,TRBD2,ASSLAAGVVDTQY
TRBJ2-6,.,TRBV6-5,TRBD1,ASQGAAGANVLT
TRBJ2-7,once,TRBV28,TRBD1,ASRTRDRGFYEQY
TRBJ1-1,.,TRBV29-1,.,SVVDNLNTEAF
TRBJ1-3,.,TRBV6-1,.,ASSEPRGYSGNTIY
TRBJ2-2,.,TRBV19,TRBD1,ASSPRTGNTGELF